The present T cell receptor beta chain was sequenced within a study of T-cell reconstitution after alpha-beta-depleted transplantation in children. Whole-study results and caveats: T-cell numbers and diversity one year post-transplant derived largely from freshly generated T cells. By about two months after transplant, alpha-beta T cells reportedly arose from several hundred graft clones that had expanded. Surviving recipient T cells and intrathymic progenitors accounted for some patients' high TCRbeta diversity at day 60.

This clonotype was counted a few times. Its specificity is unknown. Preparation of the TCRbeta library was carried out with unique molecular identifiers. TCRdb reanalysed the PCR reads using MiXCR and keeps one entry per CDR3 protein. The sample shows some 350,000 distinct CDR3 sequences, 15% to 20% of them seen only once. V was pared by 0 bases and J by 5 bases, with 5 bases between. CDR3 length: 13 residues. Germline V gene data show CDR1 as MDHEN and CDR2 as SYDVKM. Material: PBMCs, mostly from graft donor cells, obtained 360 days after TCRalphabeta/CD19-depleted stem cell transplant. The TCR was taken from a male patient between 2 and 10 years old who had a stem cell transplant for acute lymphoblastic leukemia, so the T cells may come from the graft donor. The chain is built from TRBV28 and TRBJ2-1; D is undetermined. The CDR3 nucleotides read TGTGCCAGCAGTTTATGGCATGACAATGAGCAGTTCTTC. As protein: CASSLWHDNEQFF.